In this sample, the clone carrying this T cell receptor (beta chain) turned up a few times. Its antigen is as yet unknown. The data are from a study of T cell repertoires in aging, cancer and after chemotherapy. Whole-study context: The full dataset contained several million TCR reads. General observations from the study: Across the chemotherapy interval, each cancer cohort showed higher median generation probability, suggesting thymic rebound. Healthy donors lost TCR diversity with age mainly through richness, cancer patients through richness and evenness.

TRB rearrangements spanning V, D and J were amplified using mixed TRB-A/B primers. TCRdb passed the multiplex PCR reads through MiXCR, listing each CDR3 protein once. Found here are about 8,400 distinct CDR3 sequences, approximately 31% of them singletons; the top ten hold around 4%. Amplification of TCR beta used genomic DNA extracted from peripheral blood. The CDR3 is 15 amino acids. V lost 2 bases, J lost 2 bases, and 13 bases lay in between. The germline V gene has CDR1 SGHDN and CDR2 FVKESK. What was sequenced was blood. This TCR was recovered from a human donor in good health. This sequence joins TRBV14 and TRBJ2-7; D gene uncertain. The CDR3 region is CASSQTRPGAYEQYF. CDR3 DNA: TGTGCCAGCAGCCAAACCCGTCCAGGAGCCTACGAGCAGTACTTC.